The present entry profiles one T cell receptor beta chain with its context. Its antigen is currently unknown. As for treatment: some 20 received Ad26.COV2.S at low or high dose, single or two shots; several received placebo; per-sample allocation not given. Samples came from day 63 after the first vaccine or placebo injection. In Boston, an adult donor aged 18-55 years took part. The study used a vaccine consisting of an Ad26 vector that expressed Wuhan-strain SARS-CoV-2 spike. Here immunoSEQ multiplex PCR was the method, and the copy in TCRdb shows in-frame clones only, minus some. The table shows about 280,000 clones, with around 87% occurring only once. This sample is part of a study of Ad26.COV2.S vaccination and SARS-CoV-2 variants. About the research overall: Donor got 5x10^10 or 1x10^11 viral particles of Ad26.COV2.S. Whole-study findings and limits: Vaccine recipients showed a spike-specific TCR breadth that was higher than in placebo recipients.

Germline assignment: CDR1 MNHEY and CDR2 SVGAGI. V shed 5 bases, J shed 6 bases, and the junction held 3 bases outside the gene matches. The CDR3 consists of 14 residues. The chain combines TRBV6-5 with TRBJ2-7; 14 nucleotides match TRBD2. Sequences were derived from peripheral blood, sampled in a trial of Ad26.COV2.S vaccine versus placebo. The sequence was collected from a person aged 18 to 65 who received the Ad26.COV2.S COVID-19 vaccine or a placebo. The CDR3 loop is CASSPGLAGAEQYF. DNA for the CDR3: TGTGCCAGCAGTCCGGGACTAGCGGGAGCCGAGCAGTACTTC.